The next 15 T cell receptor beta chains were all read from a single sample in a study of T cell responses to AZD1222 COVID-19 vaccine. Assay: immunoSEQ multiplex PCR; the TCRdb copy retains only in-frame clones and omits some. The table records around 150,000 clones, approximately 92% of them present only once. The sample consisted of peripheral blood, taken 28 days after the second AZD1222 dose. The source is an adult who received the AZD1222 COVID-19 vaccine.

This chain uses TRBV28 with TRBJ2-2; 8 nucleotides agree with TRBD1. The CDR3 is 18 residues long. Germline V CDR1 and CDR2: MDHEN, SYDVKM. V dropped 3 bases and J dropped 2; count of bases not matched to a gene: 11. The CDR3 region is CASSFRFRGQDNTGELFF. Here the CDR3 DNA reads TGTGCCAGCAGTTTTCGTTTCAGGGGACAGGACAACACCGGGGAGCTGTTTTTT.

The gene calls are TRBV7-9 and TRBJ1-6; possibly TRBD1 for D (5 bases). Germline-derived CDR1 and CDR2 are SEHNR and FQNEAQ (reference sequence). Trimming took off 5 bases at V and 10 bases at J, with 15 bases between the two ends. The CDR3 has 14 amino acids. The CDR3 coding sequence is TGTGCCAGCAGCCCGACAGTCGAAGGGTCACCCCTCCACTTT. Translated, it gives CASSPTVEGSPLHF.

This clone was seen once. The V gene is TRBV5-1, the J gene TRBJ1-2; TRBD1 matches at 9 bases. Per germline, CDR1 SGHRS and CDR2 YFSETQ. V was pared by 3 bases and J by 1 base, with 22 bases of the junction left unmatched. CDR3 length: 21 residues. The CDR3 DNA sequence: TGCGCCAGCAGCTCGGACAGGGGACGCCGTACGGCGCGATCCCATAACTATGGCTACACCTTC. Translation: CASSSDRGRRTARSHNYGYTF.

The chain has TRBV18 and TRBJ2-7; TRBD1 might be the D (6 bases). V lost 3 bases and J lost 6, with 15 bases in between. In germline, CDR1 is KGHSH, CDR2 LQKENI. The CDR3 has 14 residues. CDR3 DNA: TGTGCCAGCTCACCCCCGGGACACCCTTCCGAGCAGTACTTC. Its protein is CASSPPGHPSEQYF.

The chain combines TRBV7-2 with TRBJ1-1; unclear D gene. The CDR3 runs 14 residues. Germline V CDR1 and CDR2: SGHTA, FQGNSA. Deletions cut 4 bases from V and 5 bases from J, with 14 bases between. DNA for the CDR3: TGTGCCAGCAGCTCCAGAAGGGAGGGAACTGAAGCTTTCTTT. Encoded protein: CASSSRREGTEAFF.

This sequence joins TRBV19 and TRBJ1-2; no definite D call. This CDR3 has 12 amino acids. Looked up from germline, CDR1 is LNHDA and CDR2 is SQIVND (reference sequence). The germline V and J ends were trimmed by 3 bases and 5 bases, with 7 bases remaining between them. The CDR3 nucleotides are TGTGCCAGTAGTATCGTAGGGTATGGCTACACCTTC. It yields the protein CASSIVGYGYTF.

The rearrangement joins TRBV11-3 to TRBJ2-5; TRBD2 aligns across 8 bases. V trimming: 6 bases; J trimming: 2 bases; junction bases outside the gene matches: 5. The CDR3 spans 14 residues. Per germline, CDR1 SGHNT and CDR2 YENEEA. CDR3 bases: TGTGCCAGCAGGTCAGCGGGGGCTCAAGAGACCCAGTACTTC. This encodes CASRSAGAQETQYF.

The V gene is TRBV3-1 (or the pseudogene TRBV3-2), the J gene TRBJ2-7, with TRBD1 as a possible D gene (6 bases). CDR1 is LGHDT and CDR2 is YNNKEL in the germline V gene (reference sequence). CDR3 length: 13 amino acids. Trimming left V 4 bases short and J 5 bases short, with 12 bases between. CDR3 DNA: TGTGCCAGCAGCCTCGACTCAGGGGACGAGCAGTACTTC. Translated: CASSLDSGDEQYF.

The chain combines TRBV5-4 with TRBJ2-2; D is uncertain. The CDR3 is 14 amino acids. The V gene lost 3 bases and the J gene lost 1 base, with 7 bases spanning the gap. Germline CDR1 reads SGHNT; CDR2 reads YYREEE (reference sequence). CDR3 sequence reads: CASSSLVNTGELFF. CDR3 sequence (DNA): TGTGCCAGCAGCTCCCTGGTGAACACCGGGGAGCTGTTTTTT.

This chain uses TRBV5-1 with TRBJ2-3, with TRBD2 matching 7 bases. The CDR3 is made up of 13 amino acids. V was clipped by 0 bases and J by 9 bases; unmatched bases: 4. Germline-derived CDR1 and CDR2 are SGHRS and YFSETQ. CDR3 amino acids: CASSLAARGTQYF. In DNA, the CDR3 is TGCGCCAGCAGCTTGGCGGCGCGGGGGACGCAGTATTTT.

The chain links TRBV20-1 to TRBJ2-1; D uncertain. V was clipped by 6 bases and J by 4 bases, with 7 bases between them. The CDR3 contains 11 residues. Per the germline V gene, CDR1 is DFQATT and CDR2 is SNEGSKA (reference sequence). CDR3 residues: CSALGYNEQFF. CDR3 sequence (DNA): TGCAGTGCCCTCGGATACAATGAGCAGTTCTTC.

The genes are TRBV3-1 (or the pseudogene TRBV3-2) and TRBJ1-2; a weak D match, TRBD1 (5 bases). V was trimmed by 1 base and J by 7 bases, leaving 13 bases between them. Germline values: CDR1 LGHDT, CDR2 YNNKEL (reference sequence). The CDR3 contains 14 residues. For the CDR3, the DNA is TGTGCCAGCAGCCAAGCTGCGGGGGTCGCTGGCTACACCTTC. Its protein is CASSQAAGVAGYTF.

The genes are TRBV2 and TRBJ1-4; the D is unclear. Germline V gene data show CDR1 as SNHLY and CDR2 as FYNNEI. The V gene lost 6 bases and the J gene lost 7 bases, with 15 bases spanning the gap. This CDR3 is built from 14 residues. CDR3 DNA sequence: TGTGCCAGCAGCCTTCGGGAGATCGGTGAAAAACTGTTTTTT. Its protein product is CASSLREIGEKLFF.

V gene TRBV9 combines with J gene TRBJ2-3; 11 bases are shared with TRBD2. From germline, CDR1 is SGDLS and CDR2 YYNGEE. The CDR3 length is 16 residues. Trimming removed 4 bases from V and 6 bases from J; junction bases left unmatched: 10. The DNA for the CDR3 is TGTGCCAGCAGCCCCTACCTAGCGGGGGGCGGTGATACGCAGTATTTT. Translating it yields CASSPYLAGGGDTQYF.

This clone was picked up one time. This chain uses TRBV2 with TRBJ2-3, with D unclear. This CDR3 has 12 residues. CDR1 and CDR2 (germline): SNHLY, FYNNEI. V was pared by 3 bases and J by 3 bases, with 4 bases between. CDR3: CASSDSTDTQYF. Here the CDR3 DNA reads TGTGCCAGCAGTGATTCGACAGATACGCAGTATTTT.